This passage covers 17 T cell receptor beta chains from one sample sequenced in a study of blood T cell repertoires in COVID-19. Sequencing used immunoSEQ multiplex PCR; TCRdb keeps in-frame clones, though not all of them. This table holds a few hundred thousand clones, around 88% found once. Sequencing was done on a sample of peripheral blood. Receptors were obtained from a woman in her 30s who had recovered from COVID-19.

For the CDR3, the DNA is TGTGCCAGCAGTTTCAGCTCGGGTCAGCCCCAGCATTTT. This encodes CASSFSSGQPQHF. The rearrangement joins TRBV12-3 or TRBV12-4 to TRBJ1-5; D not certain. This CDR3 spans 13 amino acids. V lost 3 bases, J lost 6 bases, and 9 bases lay in between.

This chain uses TRBV10-3 with TRBJ2-7, with D tentatively TRBD2 (6 bases). Per germline, CDR1 ENHRY and CDR2 SYGVKD. The CDR3 is 15 residues long. V was trimmed by 6 bases and J by 1 base, leaving 16 bases between them. For the CDR3, the DNA is TGTGCCATCAGACCCGCTCCGGGGACTTCCTACGAGCAGTACTTC. Amino acid sequence: CAIRPAPGTSYEQYF.

This sequence joins TRBV27 and TRBJ2-7; 7 bases map to TRBD1. The junction had 6 bases not matched to a gene; V was cut back by 5 bases and J by 2 bases. Looked up from germline, CDR1 is MNHEY and CDR2 is SMNVEV (reference sequence). The CDR3 contains 14 residues. The CDR3 sequence is CASSPADRPYEQYF. The CDR3 DNA sequence: TGTGCCAGCAGTCCCGCGGACAGGCCCTACGAGCAGTACTTC.

To note about this clone: A much larger clone lies a single base off, so this may be a read error. Other DNA sequences within the sample encode an identical CDR3. V is TRBV25-1 and J is TRBJ1-4; 7 nucleotides match TRBD1. The CDR3 extends over 16 amino acids. The germline V gene encodes CDR1 MGHDK and CDR2 SYGVNS. The CDR3 here is CASSEQNRGANEKLFF. DNA of the CDR3: TGTGCCAGCAGTGAACAAAACAGGGGAGCTAATGAAAAATTGTTTTTT.

V and J are TRBV7-2 and TRBJ1-5; 7 nucleotides match TRBD1. The CDR3 runs to 16 residues. V lost 5 bases, J lost 5 bases, and 12 bases stayed unmatched. Germline CDR1 is SGHTA and CDR2 is FQGNSA. The CDR3 bases are TGTGCCAGCAGCCACTACCAGACAGGGCCCTATCAGCCCCAGCATTTT. This encodes CASSHYQTGPYQPQHF.

The chain joins TRBV30 to TRBJ1-1; 7 nucleotides align to TRBD1. Looked up from germline, CDR1 is GTSNPN and CDR2 is SVGIG (reference sequence). The CDR3 consists of 15 residues. Trimming took 0 bases from V and 2 from J; bases not matched to a gene: 6. This chain's CDR3 is CAWSVLGTANTEAFF. The CDR3 DNA is TGTGCCTGGAGTGTTTTGGGGACAGCTAACACTGAAGCTTTCTTT.

The rearrangement joins TRBV9 to TRBJ2-3, with TRBD2 matching 7 bases. CDR1 and CDR2 from the germline V gene are SGDLS and YYNGEE. There are 14 residues in the CDR3. Unmatched junction bases numbered 3, after V lost 0 bases and J lost 5 bases. In DNA form, the CDR3 reads TGTGCCAGCAGCGTAGAATCTAGCGGAGATACGCAGTATTTT. As protein: CASSVESSGDTQYF.

V is TRBV4-2 and J is TRBJ1-3; D possibly corresponds to TRBD1 (6 bases). V lost 1 base and J 4 bases, leaving 11 bases between the germline ends. In germline, CDR1 is LGHNA, CDR2 YNFKEQ. The CDR3 is made up of 15 amino acids. The CDR3 DNA sequence: TGTGCCAGCAGCCAAGTTCGGGGGGCGGGAAACACCATATATTTT. The encoded protein is CASSQVRGAGNTIYF.

The rearrangement links TRBV4-1 to TRBJ2-3; 8 bases agree with TRBD1. V was pared by 5 bases and J by 5 bases, with 9 bases of the junction left unmatched. The germline CDR1 and CDR2 sequences are MGHRA and YSYEKL. This CDR3 spans 15 amino acids. The DNA for the CDR3 is TGCGCCAGCAGCAGTAGACAGGGGCTCGGAGATACGCAGTATTTT. Residues: CASSSRQGLGDTQYF.

This clone was seen only once. V usage is TRBV30 and J usage is TRBJ1-5; a weak D match, TRBD1 (5 bases). Between the trimmed V and J ends, which lost 0 bases and 4 bases, there was a span of 22 bases. Germline V gene sequence: CDR1 GTSNPN, CDR2 SVGIG (reference sequence). The CDR3 totals 18 residues. CDR3 sequence reads: CAWSVTRVFGIGNQPQHF. For the CDR3, the DNA is TGTGCCTGGAGTGTAACCAGGGTATTTGGAATCGGGAATCAGCCCCAGCATTTT.

The chain recombines TRBV18 with TRBJ2-6; weak D call: TRBD2 (5 bases). CDR1 and CDR2 from the germline V gene are KGHSH and LQKENI. The V and J ends lost 1 base and 0 bases respectively, with 7 bases between them. This CDR3 comprises 16 residues. The CDR3, as DNA: TGTGCCAGCTCACCACGGGAGCTCTCTGGGGCCAACGTCCTGACTTTC. This codes for CASSPRELSGANVLTF.

As concerns this clone: Just one base apart from a much larger clone, this may be a read error. The V gene is TRBV6-5, the J gene TRBJ2-3; 9 nucleotides line up with TRBD2. Per the germline V gene, CDR1 is MNHEY and CDR2 is SVGAGI. Germline trimming cut 7 bases from V and 3 bases from J; bases unmatched to any gene: 5. The CDR3 extends over 14 amino acids. The CDR3 DNA reads as TGTGCCAGCATCCCAGCGGGGGGTACAGATACGCAGTATTTT. Protein product: CASIPAGGTDTQYF.

This rearrangement joins TRBV3-1 (or the pseudogene TRBV3-2) to TRBJ2-2; D might be TRBD1 (5 bases). This CDR3 is 14 amino acids long. Trimming took 4 bases from V and 2 from J, leaving 8 bases between them. The germline V gene has CDR1 LGHDT and CDR2 YNNKEL (reference sequence). CDR3: CASSPQGNTGELFF. As DNA, the CDR3 is TGTGCCAGCAGCCCCCAGGGAAACACCGGGGAGCTGTTTTTT.

The chain couples TRBV25-1 to TRBJ1-4; D might be TRBD1 (6 bases). The CDR3 runs 16 residues. The V end was cut by 2 bases, the J end by 0 bases, with 10 bases between. CDR1 is MGHDK and CDR2 is SYGVNS in the germline V gene. CDR3 residues: CASSEGRQATNEKLFF. CDR3 DNA: TGTGCCAGCAGTGAAGGCCGACAGGCAACTAATGAAAAACTGTTTTTT.

The V call is TRBV13, the J call TRBJ1-2; D perhaps matches TRBD1 (5 bases). The germline V gene encodes CDR1 PRHDT and CDR2 FYEKMQ (reference sequence). CDR3 length: 15 residues. Between the trimmed V and J ends, which lost 6 bases and 7 bases, there was a span of 21 bases. The CDR3 is CASSLTAPQARGYTF. The CDR3 DNA reads as TGTGCCAGCAGTCTGACAGCACCCCAGGCGCGTGGCTACACCTTC.

This clone has only one observation. The chain has TRBV9 and TRBJ2-5, with D maybe TRBD1 (6 bases). The V end was cut by 4 bases, the J end by 0 bases, with 10 bases between. Looked up from germline, CDR1 is SGDLS and CDR2 is YYNGEE. This CDR3 has 14 residues. CDR3 region: CASSSQGYQETQYF. The CDR3 coding sequence is TGTGCCAGCAGCTCCCAGGGGTACCAAGAGACCCAGTACTTC.

This chain uses TRBV2 with TRBJ2-5; 7 bases map to TRBD1. J gave up 2 bases and V 6 bases, and 9 bases lay outside the gene matches. The CDR3 covers 15 residues. Germline V gene sequence: CDR1 SNHLY, CDR2 FYNNEI. The CDR3 here is CASSLQRQGQETQYF. As DNA, the CDR3 is TGTGCCAGCAGCCTCCAGCGACAGGGACAAGAGACCCAGTACTTC.